This T cell receptor (beta chain) was documented in a study of blood T cell repertoires in COVID-19. Generated by immunoSEQ multiplex PCR, the TCRdb table keeps only in-frame clones and is missing some. The sample contains about 400,000 clones, more than 85% of which appear only once. Either two negative PCRs, clearance, or symptom resolution qualified Cohort 3 donors as recovered. CDR3 length: 16 amino acids. The ends lost 4 bases at V and 2 bases at J; junction bases unmatched: 7. The germline CDR1 and CDR2 sequences are SGHRS and YFSETQ. This chain connects TRBV5-1 to TRBJ2-1, with TRBD1 identical over 9 bases. This receptor was identified in a woman aged 30 to 39 who had recovered from COVID-19. The specimen sequenced was PBMCs or T cells enriched from blood (not recorded which). The CDR3 spells CASSTGQGLTYNEQFF. CDR3 coding DNA: TGCGCCAGCAGCACCGGACAGGGGCTTACCTACAATGAGCAGTTCTTC.